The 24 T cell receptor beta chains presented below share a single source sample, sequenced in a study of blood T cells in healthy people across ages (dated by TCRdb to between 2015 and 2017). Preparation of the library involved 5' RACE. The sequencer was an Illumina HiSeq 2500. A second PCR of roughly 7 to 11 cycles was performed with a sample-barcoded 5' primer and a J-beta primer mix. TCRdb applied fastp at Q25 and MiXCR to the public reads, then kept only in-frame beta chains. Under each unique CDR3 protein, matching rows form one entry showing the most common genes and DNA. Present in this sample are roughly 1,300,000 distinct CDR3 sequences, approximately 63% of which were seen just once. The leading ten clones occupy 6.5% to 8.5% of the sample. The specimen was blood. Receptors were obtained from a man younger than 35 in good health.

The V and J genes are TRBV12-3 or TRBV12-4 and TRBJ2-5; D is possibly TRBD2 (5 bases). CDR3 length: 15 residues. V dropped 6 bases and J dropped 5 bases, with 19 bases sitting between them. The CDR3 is CASSPTSPAPETQYF. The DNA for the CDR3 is TGTGCCAGCAGCCCTACTAGTCCCGCCCCGGAGACCCAGTACTTC.

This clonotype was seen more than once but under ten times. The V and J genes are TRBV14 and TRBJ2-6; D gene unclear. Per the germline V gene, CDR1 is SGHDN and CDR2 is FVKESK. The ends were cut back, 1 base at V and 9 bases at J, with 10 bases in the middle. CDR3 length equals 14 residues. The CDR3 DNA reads TGTGCCAGCAGCCAAGTCTCAAGAAGCAACGTCCTGACTTTC. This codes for CASSQVSRSNVLTF.

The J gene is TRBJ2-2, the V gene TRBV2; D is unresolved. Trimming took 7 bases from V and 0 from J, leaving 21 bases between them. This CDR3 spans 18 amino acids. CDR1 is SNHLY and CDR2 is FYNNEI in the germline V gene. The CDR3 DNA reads TGTGCCAGCACCTGGACCGGCCCCCGGAGCGCGAACACCGGGGAGCTGTTTTTT. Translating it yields CASTWTGPRSANTGELFF.

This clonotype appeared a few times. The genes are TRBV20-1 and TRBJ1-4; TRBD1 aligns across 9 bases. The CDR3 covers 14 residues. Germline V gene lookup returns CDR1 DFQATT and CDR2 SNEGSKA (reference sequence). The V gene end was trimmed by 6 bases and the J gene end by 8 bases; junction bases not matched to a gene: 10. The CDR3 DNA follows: TGCAGTGCGGGAAGGACAGGGGTTAGGGAAAAACTGTTTTTT. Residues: CSAGRTGVREKLFF.

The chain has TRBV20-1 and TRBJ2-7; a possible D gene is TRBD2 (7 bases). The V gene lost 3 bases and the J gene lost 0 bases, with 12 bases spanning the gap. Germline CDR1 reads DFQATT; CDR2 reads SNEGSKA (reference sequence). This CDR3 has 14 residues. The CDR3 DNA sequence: TGCAGTGCTAGGCAAGGGGGGGTCTCCTACGAGCAGTACTTC. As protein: CSARQGGVSYEQYF.

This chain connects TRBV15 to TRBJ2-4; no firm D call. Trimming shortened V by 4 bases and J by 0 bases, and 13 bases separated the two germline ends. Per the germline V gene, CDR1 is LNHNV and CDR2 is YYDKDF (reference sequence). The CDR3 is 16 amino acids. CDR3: CATSTVLQLAKNIQYF. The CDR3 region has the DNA TGTGCCACCAGCACTGTACTTCAGCTAGCCAAAAACATTCAGTACTTC.

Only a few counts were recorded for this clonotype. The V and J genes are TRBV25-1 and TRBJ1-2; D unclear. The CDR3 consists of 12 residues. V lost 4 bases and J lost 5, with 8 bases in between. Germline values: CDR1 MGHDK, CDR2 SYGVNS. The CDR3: CASSATIYGYTF. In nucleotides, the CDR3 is TGTGCCAGCAGTGCGACAATTTATGGCTACACCTTC.

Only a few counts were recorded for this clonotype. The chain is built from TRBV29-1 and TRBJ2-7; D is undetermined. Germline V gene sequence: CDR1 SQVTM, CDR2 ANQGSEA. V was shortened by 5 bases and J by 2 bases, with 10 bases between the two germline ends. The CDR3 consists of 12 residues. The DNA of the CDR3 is TGCAGCGTTCTGGACGGTGCCTACGAGCAGTACTTC. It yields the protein CSVLDGAYEQYF.

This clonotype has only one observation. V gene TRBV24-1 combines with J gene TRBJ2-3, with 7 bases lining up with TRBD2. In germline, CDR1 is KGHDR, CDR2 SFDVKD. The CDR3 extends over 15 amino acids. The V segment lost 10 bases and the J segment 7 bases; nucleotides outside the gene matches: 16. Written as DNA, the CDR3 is TGTGCCACTTACGATACGGGACTAACCACGAATACGCAGTATTTT. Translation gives CATYDTGLTTNTQYF.

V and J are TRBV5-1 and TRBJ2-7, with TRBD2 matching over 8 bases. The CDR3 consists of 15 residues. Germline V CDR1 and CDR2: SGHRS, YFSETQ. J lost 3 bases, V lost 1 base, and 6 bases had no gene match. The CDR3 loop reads CASSLRLAGVYEQYF. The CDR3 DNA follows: TGCGCCAGCAGCTTGAGGCTAGCGGGTGTCTACGAGCAGTACTTC.

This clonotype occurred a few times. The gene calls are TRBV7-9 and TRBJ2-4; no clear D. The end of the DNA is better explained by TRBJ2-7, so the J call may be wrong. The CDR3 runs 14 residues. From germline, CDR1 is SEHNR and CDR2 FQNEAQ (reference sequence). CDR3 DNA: TGTGCCAGCAGCTCGACTGGTAGAGGCTACGAGCAGTACTTC. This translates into CASSSTGRGYEQYF.

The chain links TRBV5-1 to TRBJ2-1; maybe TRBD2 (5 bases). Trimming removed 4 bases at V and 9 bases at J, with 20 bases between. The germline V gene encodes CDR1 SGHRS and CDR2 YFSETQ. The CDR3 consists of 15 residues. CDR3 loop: CASSLGSGGVVEQFF. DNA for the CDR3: TGCGCCAGCAGCCTTGGGAGCGGTGGGGTTGTTGAGCAGTTCTTC.

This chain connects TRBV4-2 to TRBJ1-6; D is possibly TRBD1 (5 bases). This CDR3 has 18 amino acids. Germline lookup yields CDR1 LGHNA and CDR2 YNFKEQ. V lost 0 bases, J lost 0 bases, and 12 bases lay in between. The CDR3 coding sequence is TGTGCCAGCAGCCAAGATCGGGGGAGCCGCTCCTATAATTCACCCCTCCACTTT. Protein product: CASSQDRGSRSYNSPLHF.

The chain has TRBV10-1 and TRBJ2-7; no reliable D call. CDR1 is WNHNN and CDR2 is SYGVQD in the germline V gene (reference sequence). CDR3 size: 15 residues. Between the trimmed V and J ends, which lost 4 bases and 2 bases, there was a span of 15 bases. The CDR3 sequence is CASSAGWPLTYEQYF. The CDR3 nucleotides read TGCGCCAGCAGTGCCGGGTGGCCTTTGACCTACGAGCAGTACTTC.

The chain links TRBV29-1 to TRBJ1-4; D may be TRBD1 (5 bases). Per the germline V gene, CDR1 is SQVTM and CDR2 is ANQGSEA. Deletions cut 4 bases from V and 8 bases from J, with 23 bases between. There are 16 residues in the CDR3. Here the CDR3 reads CSVAIAPGPWREKLFF. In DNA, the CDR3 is TGCAGCGTTGCTATTGCCCCGGGACCCTGGAGGGAAAAACTGTTTTTT.

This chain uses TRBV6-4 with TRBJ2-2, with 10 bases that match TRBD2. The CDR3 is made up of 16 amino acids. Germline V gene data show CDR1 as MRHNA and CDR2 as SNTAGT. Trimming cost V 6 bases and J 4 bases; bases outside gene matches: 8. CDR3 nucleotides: TGTGCCAGCAGAGAGCTAGCGGGAGTAGTCACCGGGGAGCTGTTTTTT. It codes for CASRELAGVVTGELFF.

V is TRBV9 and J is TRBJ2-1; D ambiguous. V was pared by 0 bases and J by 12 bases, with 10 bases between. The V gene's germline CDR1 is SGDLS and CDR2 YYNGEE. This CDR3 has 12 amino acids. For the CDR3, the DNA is TGTGCCAGCAGCGTAGAGTGGGGTAGGCAGTTCTTC. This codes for CASSVEWGRQFF.

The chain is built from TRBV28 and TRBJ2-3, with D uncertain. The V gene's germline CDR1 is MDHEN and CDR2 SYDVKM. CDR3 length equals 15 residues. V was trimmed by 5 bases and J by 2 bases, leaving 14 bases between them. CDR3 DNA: TGTGCCAGCAGTACGCGGACGGAAGTCACAGATACGCAGTATTTT. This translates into CASSTRTEVTDTQYF.

CDR3 residues: CASKMTSEITDTQYF. Here the CDR3 DNA reads TGTGCCAGCAAGATGACTAGCGAAATCACAGATACGCAGTATTTT. The chain has TRBV6-5 and TRBJ2-3, with 8 bases aligning to TRBD2. This CDR3 is built from 15 residues. V gave up 7 bases and J gave up 2 bases; unmatched junction bases: 8. The V gene's germline CDR1 is MNHEY and CDR2 SVGAGI.

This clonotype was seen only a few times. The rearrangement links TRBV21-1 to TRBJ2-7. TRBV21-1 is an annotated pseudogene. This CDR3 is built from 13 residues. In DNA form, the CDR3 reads TGTGCCAGCAGCCAAAACAGCTCCTACGAGCAGTACTTC. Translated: CASSQNSSYEQYF.

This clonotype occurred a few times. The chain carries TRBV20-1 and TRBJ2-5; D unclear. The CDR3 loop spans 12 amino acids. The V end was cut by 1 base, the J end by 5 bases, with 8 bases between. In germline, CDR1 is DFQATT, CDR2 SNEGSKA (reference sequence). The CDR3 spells CSARGQTETQYF. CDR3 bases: TGCAGTGCTAGAGGTCAGACGGAGACCCAGTACTTC.

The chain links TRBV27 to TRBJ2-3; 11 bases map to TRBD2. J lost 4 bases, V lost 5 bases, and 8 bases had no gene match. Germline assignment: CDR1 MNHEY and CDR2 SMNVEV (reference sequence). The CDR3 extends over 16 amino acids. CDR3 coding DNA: TGTGCCAGCAGTCCATTAGCGGGGGGGCCATCAGATACGCAGTATTTT. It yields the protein CASSPLAGGPSDTQYF.

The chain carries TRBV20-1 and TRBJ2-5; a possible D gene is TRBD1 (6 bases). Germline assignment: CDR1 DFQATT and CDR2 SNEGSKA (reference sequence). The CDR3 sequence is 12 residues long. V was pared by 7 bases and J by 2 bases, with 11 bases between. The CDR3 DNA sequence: TGCAGTGGAGGAAGGGGGCAAGAGACCCAGTACTTC. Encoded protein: CSGGRGQETQYF.

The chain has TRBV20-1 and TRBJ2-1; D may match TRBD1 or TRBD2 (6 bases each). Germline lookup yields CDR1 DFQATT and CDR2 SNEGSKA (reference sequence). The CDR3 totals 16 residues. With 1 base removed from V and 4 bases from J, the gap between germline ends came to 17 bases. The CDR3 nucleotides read TGCAGTGCTAGAGTCGGGGGCTTACCGGGTTACAATGAGCAGTTCTTC. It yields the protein CSARVGGLPGYNEQFF.